A selection of T cell receptor beta chains follows, all from one sample in a study of blood T cells in healthy people across ages. TCRdb ran MiXCR on the 5' RACE reads and lists one entry per CDR3 protein. Of about a million distinct CDR3 sequences listed, 45% to 50% were seen once; the top ten hold over 10%. The specimen sequenced was blood. These receptors were taken from a man under 40 in good health. CDR3s include the opening cysteine and the closing phenylalanine or tryptophan.

TRBJ2-7,TRBV12-3/TRBV12-4,CASSSDKPYEQYF
TRBJ1-4,TRBV4-1,CASSQEGDNEKLFF
NA,TRBV7-2,CASSLGRRLGEQYF
TRBJ1-6,TRBV5-1,CASSPGRQEFSPLHF
TRBJ2-4,TRBV15,CATSVDPGATENIQYF
TRBJ2-7,TRBV6-6,CASSYAQISYEQYF
TRBJ2-3,TRBV2,CASTDPDRSADTQYF
NA,TRBV20-1,CSARDLMKGETQYF
TRBJ2-1,TRBV6-1,CASFSLAGAPSYNEQFF
TRBJ2-5,TRBV30,CAWSAGHQETQYF
NA,TRBV6-2/TRBV6-3,CASSYSDSLPEQYF
TRBJ2-3,TRBV7-2,CASGQDRGWTDTQYF
TRBJ2-1,TRBV5-6,CASSLGSLVYNEQFF
TRBJ1-5,TRBV19,CASSIGPAQHF
TRBJ2-7,TRBV7-3,CASSRDRGLAYEQYF
TRBJ1-1,TRBV5-6,CASRPGNSYNQAFF
TRBJ2-3,TRBV7-9,CASSHRDTSTDTQYF